Sequencing of this T cell receptor beta chain was carried out in a study of identical twins. This clonotype has just a few counts. Each CDR3 protein is one row after TCRdb ran MiXCR on the 5' RACE reads. The profile shows more than 600,000 distinct CDR3 sequences, about 18% of them singletons. The V end lost 10 bases, the J end lost 4 bases, and 16 bases lay between the germline ends. In germline, CDR1 is LGHNT, CDR2 FRNRAP. This CDR3 region has 13 residues. The sample was also linked to a second study, of T cells expressing NK-cell markers. That work contributes: Several experiments added an anti-gamma-delta TCR antibody to sort only alpha-beta TCR T cells. Top CD8+ clonotypes included the dominant CD3+CD56+NKG2C+ clonotypes in several donors. Topping the CD3+CD56-NKG2C+ fraction as well were these clonotypes, in a few donors.

The sequencing sample was made of PBMCs. The chain combines TRBV12-5 with TRBJ1-1; D remains unclear. The origin of this receptor is a woman aged 18-30 years in good health. The CDR3 bases are TGTGCTACCCAATCAAGGATACGCACTGAAGCTTTCTTT. Protein product: CATQSRIRTEAFF.